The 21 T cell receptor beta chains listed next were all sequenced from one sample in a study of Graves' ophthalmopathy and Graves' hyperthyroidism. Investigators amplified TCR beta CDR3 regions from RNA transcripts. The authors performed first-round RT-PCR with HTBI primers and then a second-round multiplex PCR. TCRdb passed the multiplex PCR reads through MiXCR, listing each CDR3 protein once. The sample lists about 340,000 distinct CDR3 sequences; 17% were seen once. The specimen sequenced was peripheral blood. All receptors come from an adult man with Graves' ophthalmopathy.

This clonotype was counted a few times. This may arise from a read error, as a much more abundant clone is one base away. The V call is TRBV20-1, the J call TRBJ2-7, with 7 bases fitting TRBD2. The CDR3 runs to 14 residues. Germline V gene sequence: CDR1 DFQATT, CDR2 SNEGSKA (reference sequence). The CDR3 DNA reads TGCAGTGCTAGATTGTTGGGAGGGGTCAACGAGCAGTCCTTC. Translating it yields CSARLLGGVNEQSF.

CDR3 amino acids: CAWREYTNTEAFF. In DNA, the CDR3 is TGTGCCTGGAGAGAGTACACGAACACTGAAGCTTTCTTT. This chain links TRBV30 with TRBJ1-1; no reliable D call. Germline assignment: CDR1 GTSNPN and CDR2 SVGIG (reference sequence). V was cut by 3 bases and J by 1 base, with 9 bases left in between. This CDR3 is built from 13 residues.

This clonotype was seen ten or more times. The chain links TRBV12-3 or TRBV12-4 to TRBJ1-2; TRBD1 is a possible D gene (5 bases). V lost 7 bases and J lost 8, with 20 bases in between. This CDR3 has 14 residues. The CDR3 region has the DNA TGTGCCAGCAAACCCACGACAGTGTCTAAGGGCTACACCTTC. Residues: CASKPTTVSKGYTF.

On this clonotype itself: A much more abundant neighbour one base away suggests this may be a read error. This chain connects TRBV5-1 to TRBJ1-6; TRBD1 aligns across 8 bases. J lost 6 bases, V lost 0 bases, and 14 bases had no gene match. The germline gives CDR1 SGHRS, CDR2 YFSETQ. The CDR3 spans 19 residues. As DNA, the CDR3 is TGCGCCAGCAGCTTGGAGTGGACAGGGACTGATTCCGGTAATTCACCCCTCCACTTT. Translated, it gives CASSLEWTGTDSGNSPLHF.

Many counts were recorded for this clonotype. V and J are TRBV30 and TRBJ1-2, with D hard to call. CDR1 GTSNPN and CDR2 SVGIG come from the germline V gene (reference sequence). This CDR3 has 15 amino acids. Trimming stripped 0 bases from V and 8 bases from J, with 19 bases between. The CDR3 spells CAWSVDLGAMRGYTF. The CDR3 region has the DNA TGTGCCTGGAGTGTAGATTTGGGAGCTATGAGGGGCTACACCTTC.

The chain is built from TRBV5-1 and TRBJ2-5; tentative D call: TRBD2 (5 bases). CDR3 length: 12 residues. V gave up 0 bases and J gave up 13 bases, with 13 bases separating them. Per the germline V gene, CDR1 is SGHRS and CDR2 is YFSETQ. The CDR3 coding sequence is TGCGCCAGCAGCTTGGTCGACGGGGAAGGGTACTTC. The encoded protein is CASSLVDGEGYF.

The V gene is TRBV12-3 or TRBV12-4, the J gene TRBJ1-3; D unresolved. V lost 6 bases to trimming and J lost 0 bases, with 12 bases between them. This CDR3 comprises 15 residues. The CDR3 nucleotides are TGTGCCAGCAGCCCACCCTGGAACTCTGGAAACACCATATATTTT. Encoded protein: CASSPPWNSGNTIYF.

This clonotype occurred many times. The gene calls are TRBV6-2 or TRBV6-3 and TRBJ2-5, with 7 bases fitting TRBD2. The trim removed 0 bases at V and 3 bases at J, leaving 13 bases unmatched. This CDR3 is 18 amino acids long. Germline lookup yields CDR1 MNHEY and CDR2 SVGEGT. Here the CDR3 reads CASSYSCCAGEEKETQYF. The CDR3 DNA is TGTGCCAGCAGTTACTCGTGTTGCGCGGGGGAGGAAAAAGAGACCCAGTACTTC.

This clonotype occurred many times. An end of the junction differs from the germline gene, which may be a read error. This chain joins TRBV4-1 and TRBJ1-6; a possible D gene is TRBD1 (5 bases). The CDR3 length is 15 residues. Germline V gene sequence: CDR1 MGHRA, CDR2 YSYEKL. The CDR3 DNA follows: TGCGCCAGCAACCAAACCCCAGGGTTGGGTTCACCCCTCCACTTT. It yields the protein CASNQTPGLGSPLHF.

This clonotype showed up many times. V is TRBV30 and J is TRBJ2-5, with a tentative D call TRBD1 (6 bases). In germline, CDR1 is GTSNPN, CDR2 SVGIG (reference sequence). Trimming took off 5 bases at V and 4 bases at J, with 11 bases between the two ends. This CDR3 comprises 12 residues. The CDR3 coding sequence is TGTGCCTGGGGGGGCAGGGCAGAGACCCAGTACTTC. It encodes CAWGGRAETQYF. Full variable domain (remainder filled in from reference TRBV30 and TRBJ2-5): SQTIHQWPATLVQPVGSPLSLECTVEGTSNPNLYWYRQAAGRGLQLLFYSVGIGQISSEVPQNLSASRPQDRQFILSSKKLLLSDSGFYLCAWGGRAETQYFGPGTRLLVL.

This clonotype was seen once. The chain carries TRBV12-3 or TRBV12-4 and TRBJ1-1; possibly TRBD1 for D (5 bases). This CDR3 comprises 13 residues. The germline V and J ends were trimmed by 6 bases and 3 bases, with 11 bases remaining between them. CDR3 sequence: CASRGLRDTEAFF. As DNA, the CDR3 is TGTGCCAGCAGGGGACTTAGGGACACTGAAGCTTTCTTT.

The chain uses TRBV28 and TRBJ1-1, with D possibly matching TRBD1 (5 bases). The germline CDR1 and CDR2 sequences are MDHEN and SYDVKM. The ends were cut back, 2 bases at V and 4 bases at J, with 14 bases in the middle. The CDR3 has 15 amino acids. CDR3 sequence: CASSLIQGAGTEAFF. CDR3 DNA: TGTGCCAGCAGTTTAATCCAGGGCGCAGGCACTGAAGCTTTCTTT.

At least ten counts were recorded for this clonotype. The DNA of the CDR3 is TGTGCCAGCGGCTCAGGGTTGACTGAAGCTTTCTTT. This gives the protein CASGSGLTEAFF. The chain combines TRBV2 with TRBJ1-1; a possible D gene is TRBD1 (5 bases). Per the germline V gene, CDR1 is SNHLY and CDR2 is FYNNEI. The CDR3 is 12 amino acids. V lost 8 bases, J lost 5 bases, and 12 bases lay in between. Looking up the rest from reference TRBV2 and TRBJ1-1 gives the full variable domain: EPEVTQTPSHQVTQMGQEVILRCVPISNHLYFYWYRQILGQKVEFLVSFYNNEISEKSEIFDDQFSVERPDGSNFTLKIRSTKLEDSAMYFCASGSGLTEAFFGQGTRLTVV.

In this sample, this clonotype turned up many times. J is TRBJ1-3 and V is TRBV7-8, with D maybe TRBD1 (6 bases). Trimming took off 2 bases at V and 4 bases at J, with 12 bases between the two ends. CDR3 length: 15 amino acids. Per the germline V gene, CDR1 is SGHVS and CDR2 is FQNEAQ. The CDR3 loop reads CASSLNRGRGNTIYF. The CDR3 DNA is TGTGCCAGCAGCTTAAATCGGGGGCGCGGAAACACCATATATTTT.

CDR3 in amino acids: CSAEPGTGNYEQYF. CDR3 in DNA: TGCAGTGCTGAACCCGGGACAGGGAACTACGAGCAGTACTTC. J is TRBJ2-7 and V is TRBV20-1, with 9 positions matching TRBD1. The CDR3 contains 14 residues. The germline V gene encodes CDR1 DFQATT and CDR2 SNEGSKA (reference sequence). V was pared by 5 bases and J by 3 bases, with 8 bases of the junction left unmatched.

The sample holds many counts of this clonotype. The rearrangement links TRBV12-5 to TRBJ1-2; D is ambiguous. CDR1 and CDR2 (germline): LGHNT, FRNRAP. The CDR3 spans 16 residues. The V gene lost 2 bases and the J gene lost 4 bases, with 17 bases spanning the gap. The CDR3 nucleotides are TGTGCTAGTGGTTTGAACACGGTCGGAAGTTTCTATGGCTACACCTTC. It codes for CASGLNTVGSFYGYTF.

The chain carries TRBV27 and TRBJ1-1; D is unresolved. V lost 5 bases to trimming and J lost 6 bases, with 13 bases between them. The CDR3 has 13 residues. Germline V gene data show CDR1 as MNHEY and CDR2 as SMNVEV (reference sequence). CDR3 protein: CASSERQASEAFF. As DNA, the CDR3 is TGTGCCAGCAGTGAACGGCAAGCTTCTGAAGCTTTCTTT.

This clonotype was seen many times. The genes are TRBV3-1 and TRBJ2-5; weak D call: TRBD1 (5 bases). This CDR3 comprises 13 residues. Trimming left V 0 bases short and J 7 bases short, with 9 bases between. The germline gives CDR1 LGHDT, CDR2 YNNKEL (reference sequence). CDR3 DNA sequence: TGTGCCAGCAGCCAAGACCCTAGGGGGACCCAGTACTTC. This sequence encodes CASSQDPRGTQYF.

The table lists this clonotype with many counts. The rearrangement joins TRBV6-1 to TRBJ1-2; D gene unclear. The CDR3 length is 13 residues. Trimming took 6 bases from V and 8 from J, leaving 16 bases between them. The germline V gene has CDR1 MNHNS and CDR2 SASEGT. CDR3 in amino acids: CASRATLEQGYTF. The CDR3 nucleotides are TGTGCCAGCAGGGCCACCTTGGAGCAAGGCTACACCTTC.

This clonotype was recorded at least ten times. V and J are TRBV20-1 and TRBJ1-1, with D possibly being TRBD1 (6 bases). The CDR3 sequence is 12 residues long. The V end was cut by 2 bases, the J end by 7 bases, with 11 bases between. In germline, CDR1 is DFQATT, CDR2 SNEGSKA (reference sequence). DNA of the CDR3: TGCAGTGCTAGATGGGACATCGATGAAGCTTTCTTT. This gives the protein CSARWDIDEAFF.

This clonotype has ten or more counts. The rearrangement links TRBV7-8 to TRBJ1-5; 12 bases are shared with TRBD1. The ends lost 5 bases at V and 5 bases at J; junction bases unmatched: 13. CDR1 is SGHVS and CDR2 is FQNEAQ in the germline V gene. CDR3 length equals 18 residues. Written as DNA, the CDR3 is TGTGCCAGCAGCCCCGGGACAGGGGGCGAATCCAGGGATCAGCCCCAGCATTTT. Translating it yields CASSPGTGGESRDQPQHF. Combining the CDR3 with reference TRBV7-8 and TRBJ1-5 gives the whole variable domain GAGVSQSPRYKVAKRGQDVALRCDPISGHVSLFWYQQALGQGPEFLTYFQNEAQLDKSGLPSDRFFAERPEGSVSTLKIQRTQQEDSAVYLCASSPGTGGESRDQPQHFGDGTRLSIL.